The rows below give T cell receptor beta chains drawn from one sample of a study of shared clonotypes between healthy human individuals. Data came from immunoSEQ multiplex PCR; TCRdb stores just in-frame clones and leaves some out. The sample includes approximately 1,000,000 clones, roughly 80% of them seen just once. Sequencing used memory CD4+ T cells from PBMCs. These receptors came from a man between 18 and 35 years old in good health. Some clones in this sample may be carry-over from other donors' samples. The CDR3 runs from the conserved cysteine through the conserved F or W. The order of the fields is CDR3 protein, D gene, V gene. The D gene is left open where the match is weak.

CASSLVVAGAFF	.	TRBV11-2
CASSFGRGGTGELFF	.	TRBV5-1
CASSLQMGETQYF	.	TRBV4-1
CASGSPSGANVLTF	.	TRBV6-5
CATSRDGRKGTDTQYF	.	TRBV15
CSVDRRVPPDTQYF	.	TRBV29-1
CASSLGSTDTQYF	.	TRBV5-5
CASSGSQGGHTEAFF	.	TRBV5-6
CATSRGSSGASTDTQYF	TRBD2	TRBV15
CASRPTGGFSGNTIYF	TRBD1	TRBV2
CASSPVQGPTYEQYF	.	TRBV19
CAWTKDRASYNEQFF	TRBD1	TRBV30
CASSLGGANQPQHF	.	TRBV28
CAWFSVGTVYSGANVLTF	.	TRBV30
CSVGDSSYEQYF	.	TRBV29-1
CASSPGVNNEKLFF	.	TRBV18
CASSLMTRQETQYF	.	TRBV18
CASSLQTGVGTEAFF	TRBD1	TRBV7-8
CASSLTSGSGRYF	TRBD2	TRBV11-2
CATMEGGGATDTQYF	.	TRBV10-3
CASSPSGGTSGNQYF	TRBD2	TRBV18
CASSLGPGQGAHEQYF	TRBD1	TRBV7-9
CASSRGTSGRMQYF	TRBD2	TRBV7-9
CASSLGDRGSNNQPQHF	TRBD1	TRBV5-1
CAISETEQGAVETQYF	TRBD1	TRBV10-3
CASSQGTTEKLFF	.	TRBV11-2
CASSTTGQVSGYTF	TRBD1	TRBV19
CASSSGQATNEKLFF	.	TRBV27
CASSLLLVGKFGSSYTF	.	TRBV27
CASSLDRSYEQYF	.	TRBV5-6
CASSLSGSVGNEQFF	TRBD2	TRBV5-1
CASSDPGADTQYF	.	TRBV11-3
CASSLAATGGTEAFF	.	TRBV5-1
CASSLGLAGNTGELFF	TRBD2	TRBV5-1
CASSRTDAYEQYF	.	TRBV19
CASSYSGEGAFF	.	TRBV6-6
CASSLWTTEQFF	.	TRBV7-2
CASSSQGRSSRGANVLTF	.	TRBV7-9
CASSKGQSHLEQYF	TRBD1	TRBV6-6
CATSRDFTVYPEAFF	.	TRBV15
CASNPRTSGSTDTQYF	TRBD2	TRBV5-4
CASGEQGAGEKLFF	TRBD1	TRBV5-1
CASSLAPGTYEQYF	.	TRBV5-5
CASSRTGPNSPLHF	TRBD1	TRBV4-3
CASSIANRGRAEAFF	.	TRBV19
CASTRDSTSYEQYF	.	TRBV5-1
CASSLQLAGGQETQYF	TRBD2	TRBV7-8
CASSALGGTGELFF	.	TRBV9
CASSFSLLPAGELFF	.	TRBV5-1
CASSLVSADYNEQFF	.	TRBV11-2
CASSYSVAENTGELFF	.	TRBV6-5